What follows are 3 T cell receptor beta chains derived from one specimen sequenced in a study of blood T cells in healthy people across ages. A J-beta primer mix and a sample-barcoded 5' primer were used in a second PCR of roughly 6 to 11 cycles. TCRdb recomputed calls from the 5' RACE reads with MiXCR, one row per CDR3 protein. The table lists about 1.8 million distinct CDR3 sequences, about 50% of them singletons. Specimen: blood. These receptors were obtained from a woman aged 40 to 50 in good health.

The J gene is TRBJ1-2, the V gene TRBV6-5, with D maybe TRBD1 (6 bases). The CDR3 loop spans 15 amino acids. Germline CDR1 is MNHEY and CDR2 is SVGAGI. V was clipped by 5 bases and J by 0 bases, with 13 bases between them. The CDR3 coding sequence is TGTGCCAGCAGTGAGAGGACAGTCACTAACTATGGCTACACCTTC. Protein product: CASSERTVTNYGYTF.

This chain uses TRBV7-9 with TRBJ2-3; 14 bases map to TRBD2. The CDR3 runs to 17 residues. V gave up 4 bases and J gave up 0 bases; unmatched junction bases: 3. Germline values: CDR1 SEHNR, CDR2 FQNEAQ (reference sequence). The CDR3 spells CASSSGTSGSSTDTQYF. As DNA, the CDR3 is TGTGCCAGCAGCTCAGGGACTAGCGGGAGTAGCACAGATACGCAGTATTTT. Variable domain in full (rest from reference TRBV7-9 and TRBJ2-3): DTGVSQNPRHKITKRGQNVTFRCDPISEHNRLYWYRQTLGQGPEFLTYFQNEAQLEKSRLLSDRFSAERPKGSFSTLEIQRTEQGDSAMYLCASSSGTSGSSTDTQYFGPGTRLTVL.

This clonotype was picked up a small number of times. This chain connects TRBV12-3 or TRBV12-4 to TRBJ2-5, with D possibly TRBD2 on 6 matching bases. The CDR3 length is 16 residues. V shed 6 bases and J shed 5 bases, with 22 bases lying between them. The CDR3 sequence: CASRETGRQNRETQYF. Here the CDR3 DNA reads TGTGCCAGCAGAGAAACCGGGAGACAGAACCGGGAGACCCAGTACTTC.